This TCR beta chain was identified during a study of tumor-infiltrating lymphocytes in oesophageal squamous cell carcinoma (TCRdb year 2016). The germline V gene encodes CDR1 SGHVS and CDR2 FNYEAQ. The CDR3 holds 14 amino acids from the cysteine to the phenylalanine. The only DNA kept is the CDR3, 42 bases in frame from the first base. Libraries came from PCR. Sequencing took place on an Illumina HiSeq 2000. TCRdb cleaned the public reads at Q25 with fastp, built clones with MiXCR and kept in-frame beta chains. Every CDR3 protein is listed once, alongside the most common genes and DNA of its rows. The sample has 11,000 to 15,000 distinct CDR3 sequences on record, approximately 48% of them singletons. Approximately 46% of the sample comes from the top ten. This clonotype came up a few times. This clone's antigen is unknown. Per-base qualities were not stored, and no clone one base away is much larger.

The material sequenced was blood. The chain uses TRBV7-6 and TRBJ2-7; TRBD2 is perhaps the D gene, given 6 matching bases. TRBJ2-5 matches the DNA end more closely, so the J call is doubtful. The TCR sequence derives from a male donor with esophageal squamous cell carcinoma. The nucleotides read TGTGCCAGCAGCAGGTACACGGGGGAAGAGACCCAGTACTTC. Its translation is CASSRYTGEETQYF.